This T cell receptor (beta chain) was obtained from a study of regulatory T cells in long-lasting Graves disease. As for time point: newly diagnosed GD, antithyroid drugs for less than 3 months. PBMC RNA was the source of the TCR library. A word on this clonotype: A much larger clone sits a single nucleotide away, making a read error possible.

The CDR3 has 15 amino acids. V trimming: 0 bases; J trimming: 7 bases; junction bases outside the gene matches: 8. CDR1 is DFQATT and CDR2 is SNEGSKA in the germline V gene (reference sequence). Arm-PCR of CDR3 regions and iRepertoire HTBI primers were used to build TCR beta libraries. TCRdb ran MiXCR on the multiplex PCR reads and lists one entry per CDR3 protein. The sample contains roughly 500,000 distinct CDR3 sequences, about 14% of which appear only once. These sequences were also reported in another study, on T cells in Graves' hyperthyroidism and ophthalmopathy.

The source is a woman between 45 and 65 years old with Graves disease. The starting material was peripheral blood mononuclear cells (PBMCs), obtained at new diagnosis, from a patient treated with antithyroid drugs. The chain has TRBV20-1 and TRBJ2-1; 8 positions match TRBD1. The CDR3 loop reads CSARDPRQGRNEQFF. CDR3 sequence (DNA): TGCAGTGCTAGAGATCCACGACAGGGGAGGAATGAGCAGTTCTTC.